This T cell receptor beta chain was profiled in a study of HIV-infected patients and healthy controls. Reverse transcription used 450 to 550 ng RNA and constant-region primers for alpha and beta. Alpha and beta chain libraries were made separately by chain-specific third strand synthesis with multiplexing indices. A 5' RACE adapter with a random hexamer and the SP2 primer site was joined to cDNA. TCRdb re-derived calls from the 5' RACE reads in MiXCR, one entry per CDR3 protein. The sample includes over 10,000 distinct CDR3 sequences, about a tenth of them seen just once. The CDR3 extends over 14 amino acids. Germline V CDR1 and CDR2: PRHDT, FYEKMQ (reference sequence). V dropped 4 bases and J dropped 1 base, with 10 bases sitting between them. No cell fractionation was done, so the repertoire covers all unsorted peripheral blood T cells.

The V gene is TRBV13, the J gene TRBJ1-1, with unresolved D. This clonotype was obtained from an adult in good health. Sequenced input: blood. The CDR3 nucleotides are TGTGCCAGCAGCTCCCCCGAGTCGAACACTGAAGCTTTCTTT. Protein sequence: CASSSPESNTEAFF.